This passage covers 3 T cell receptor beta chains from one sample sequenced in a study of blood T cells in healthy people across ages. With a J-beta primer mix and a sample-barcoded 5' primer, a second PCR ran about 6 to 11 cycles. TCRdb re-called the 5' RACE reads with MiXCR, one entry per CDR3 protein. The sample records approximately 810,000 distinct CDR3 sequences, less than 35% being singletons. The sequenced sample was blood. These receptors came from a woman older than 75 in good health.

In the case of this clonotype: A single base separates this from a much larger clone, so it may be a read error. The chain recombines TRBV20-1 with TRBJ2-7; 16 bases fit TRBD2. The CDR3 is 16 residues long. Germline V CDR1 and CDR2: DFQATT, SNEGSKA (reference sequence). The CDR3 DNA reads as TGCGGTGCTAGACCGGGGACTAGCGGGGGGGCCTACGAGCAGTACTTC. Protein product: CGARPGTSGGAYEQYF.

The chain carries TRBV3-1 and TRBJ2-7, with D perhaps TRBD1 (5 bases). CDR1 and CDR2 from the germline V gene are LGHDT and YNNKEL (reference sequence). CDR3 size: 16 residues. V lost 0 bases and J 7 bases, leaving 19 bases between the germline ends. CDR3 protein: CASSQDVRATYNEQYF. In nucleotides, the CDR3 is TGTGCCAGCAGCCAAGACGTCAGGGCAACCTACAATGAGCAGTACTTC.

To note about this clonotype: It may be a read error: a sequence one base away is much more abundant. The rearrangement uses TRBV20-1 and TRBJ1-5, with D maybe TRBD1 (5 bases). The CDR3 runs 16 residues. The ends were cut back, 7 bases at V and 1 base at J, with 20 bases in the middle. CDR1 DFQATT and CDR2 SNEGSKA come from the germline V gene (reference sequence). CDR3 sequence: CSVPTYRGVSNQPQHF. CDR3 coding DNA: TGCAGTGTCCCGACATATAGAGGGGTCAGCAATCAGCCCCAGCATTTT.